This note documents a single T cell receptor beta chain sequence. Trimming removed 2 bases at V and 5 bases at J, with 11 bases between. This CDR3 region has 14 residues. CDR1 is WSHSY, CDR2 SAAADI, per germline. The sample belongs to a study of cytomegalovirus exposure and HLA in healthy donors. PCR involved 60 Vbeta and 13 Jbeta primers. The data were produced by immunoSEQ multiplex PCR, yet TCRdb's version contains in-frame clones alone and is incomplete. The data contain 90,000 or so clones, 60% to 80% of them singletons. This chain uses TRBV10-2 with TRBJ2-3, with D perhaps matching TRBD1 (5 bases). The specimen sequenced was PBMCs. The TCR originated in a female donor in good health and CMV-seronegative. The CDR3 DNA is TGCGCCAGCAGTGAGGGGGTTAGGGGAGATACGCAGTATTTT. Protein: CASSEGVRGDTQYF.